This T cell receptor (beta chain) was recorded in a study of blood T cell repertoires in COVID-19. Germline CDR1 is LGHNA and CDR2 is YSLEER. The V end lost 4 bases, the J end lost 5 bases, and 15 bases lay between the germline ends. The CDR3 sequence is 15 residues long. Assay: immunoSEQ multiplex PCR; the TCRdb copy retains only in-frame clones and omits some. The table records roughly 25,000 clones, roughly nine tenths of them present only once. In this sample, this clone turned up once. Sequenced material: peripheral blood. The chain employs TRBV4-3 and TRBJ1-3; D is uncertain. This clonotype was sampled from a human donor in a cohort sampled during active COVID-19. DNA of the CDR3: TGCGCCAGCAGCCCCCAATCGGGAGGAAGAAACACCATATATTTT. Amino acids: CASSPQSGGRNTIYF.